The clone carrying this T cell receptor beta chain was seen more than once but under ten times. From the 5' RACE reads, TCRdb called clonotypes with MiXCR, one entry per CDR3 protein. The sample records about 110,000 distinct CDR3 sequences, roughly an eighth being singletons. This specimen comes from a study of T-cell memory formation after mild COVID-19. The TCR originated in an adult woman who had mild COVID-19 (a few samples of this study predate the infection). Cell type and time point are not known. The sample comprised PBMCs or a T cell subset sorted from them (not recorded which).

DNA for the CDR3: TGTGCCACCAGCAGGGCTAGCGGTGTGTACAATGAGCAGTTCTTC. Residues: CATSRASGVYNEQFF. The chain has TRBV15 and TRBJ2-1, with 7 bases lining up with TRBD2. Germline V gives CDR1 LNHNV, CDR2 YYDKDF (reference sequence). CDR3 length: 15 residues. With V trimmed by 3 bases and J by 4 bases, 6 bases remained unmatched.